This T cell receptor beta chain was documented in a study of breast tumors, draining lymph nodes, adjacent tissues. Study observations and caveats: Data only fit, rather than demonstrated, lymph node origin of most tumor T cells. Tumor repertoires ranked between lymph nodes and nontumor tissue in diversity, with V and J gene preferences. Findings are consistent with lymph node origin and intratumoral expansion of most tumor T cells.

Samples came from axillary lymph nodes draining the breast cancer. This clonotype showed up many times. Its antigen is not known. There are 14 residues in the CDR3. The ends were cut back, 7 bases at V and 5 bases at J, with 17 bases in the middle. TCRdb reprocessed the multiplex PCR reads with MiXCR, giving one entry per CDR3 protein. The profile shows 170,000 or so distinct CDR3 sequences, roughly a third of them singletons. The sequenced material came from axillary lymph node tissue. The sequence was obtained from a female donor with breast cancer. Some clones in this sample may be carry-over from other donors' samples. The rearrangement joins TRBV12-3 or TRBV12-4 to TRBJ1-2, with D hard to call. Written as DNA, the CDR3 is TGTGCCAGCACCCTCTCCGGGCAGGCGTATGGCTACACCTTC. It codes for CASTLSGQAYGYTF.